The 27 T cell receptor beta chains presented below share a single source sample, sequenced in a study of early T cells in non-severe SARS-CoV-2 infection. TCRdb recomputed calls from the 5' RACE reads with MiXCR, one row per CDR3 protein. The sample lists over 55,000 distinct CDR3 sequences, 8.5% to 10% seen once, with approximately 9% in the top ten. The sample consisted of whole blood. These receptors all come from an adult who was a healthcare worker with PCR-confirmed SARS-CoV-2 infection or an uninfected control (not recorded which).

Many counts were recorded for this clonotype. The chain employs TRBV7-2 and TRBJ1-2, with D uncertain. Germline V gene lookup returns CDR1 SGHTA and CDR2 FQGNSA. This CDR3 has 13 residues. The V end was cut by 3 bases, the J end by 2 bases, with 7 bases between. CDR3 sequence (DNA): TGTGCCAGCAGCTTCAAGTCGAACTATGGCTACACCTTC. As protein: CASSFKSNYGYTF.

Ten or more counts support this clonotype. The chain recombines TRBV9 with TRBJ2-1; D is unclear. This CDR3 is 14 amino acids long. Trimming removed 2 bases from V and 7 bases from J, with 13 bases in between. Germline values: CDR1 SGDLS, CDR2 YYNGEE. CDR3 residues: CASSVDPAGNEQFF. CDR3 in DNA: TGTGCCAGCAGCGTCGACCCGGCCGGAAATGAGCAGTTCTTC.

This clonotype showed up just a few times. V usage is TRBV4-1 and J usage is TRBJ1-2, with D unclear. V gave up 2 bases and J gave up 2 bases, with 9 bases separating them. The CDR3 is made up of 14 amino acids. Per the germline V gene, CDR1 is MGHRA and CDR2 is YSYEKL. The CDR3 is CASSQTDGNYGYTF. The CDR3 DNA is TGCGCCAGCAGCCAAACGGACGGGAACTATGGCTACACCTTC.

This clonotype was recorded a few times. This sequence joins TRBV12-3 or TRBV12-4 and TRBJ1-2; 9 bases map to TRBD1. J gave up 6 bases and V 6 bases, and 11 bases lay outside the gene matches. The CDR3 has 15 amino acids. CDR3 region: CASRHSPGTGNGYTF. CDR3 sequence (DNA): TGTGCCAGCAGACACTCCCCTGGGACAGGGAATGGCTACACCTTC.

Concerning this clonotype itself: A much larger clone lies a single base off, so this may be a read error. The conserved final phenylalanine or tryptophan is absent from the CDR3, which likely points to a read error. The CDR3: CASSTRHADYGYTL. In DNA form, the CDR3 reads TGCGCCAGCAGCACCCGACACGCTGACTATGGCTACACCTTG. The chain has TRBV4-3 and TRBJ1-2; D unclear. CDR1 is LGHNA and CDR2 is YSLEER in the germline V gene. The length of the CDR3 is 14 residues. Trimming took off 5 bases at V and 3 bases at J, with 13 bases between the two ends.

This clonotype occurred a few times. The chain carries TRBV5-1 and TRBJ1-2; D remains unclear. Germline CDR1 is SGHRS and CDR2 is YFSETQ. This CDR3 is built from 13 residues. V shed 0 bases and J shed 4 bases, with 7 bases lying between them. The CDR3 nucleotides read TGCGCCAGCAGCTTGGACGGTTCCTATGGCTACACCTTC. It codes for CASSLDGSYGYTF.

This clonotype has a handful of counts. V and J are TRBV11-2 and TRBJ2-1, with TRBD2 matching over 11 bases. This CDR3 spans 20 amino acids. J was trimmed by 7 bases and V by 0 bases; bases with no gene match: 17. CDR1 is SGHAT, CDR2 FQNNGV, per germline. The CDR3 loop is CASSLDGLAGGSMQGNEQFF. The CDR3 DNA reads as TGTGCCAGCAGCTTAGATGGGCTAGCGGGAGGCTCCATGCAGGGGAATGAGCAGTTCTTC.

The sample holds many counts of this clonotype. This chain links TRBV25-1 with TRBJ1-2; 7 positions match TRBD1. CDR1 MGHDK and CDR2 SYGVNS come from the germline V gene. J lost 2 bases, V lost 8 bases, and 8 bases had no gene match. The CDR3 is 14 residues long. The CDR3 sequence is CASAVHRGNYGYTF. DNA of the CDR3: TGTGCCAGCGCCGTTCACAGGGGAAACTATGGCTACACCTTC.

V and J are TRBV6-1 and TRBJ2-3, with D uncertain. V was shortened by 6 bases and J by 1 base, with 8 bases between the two germline ends. The CDR3 runs 13 residues. Germline assignment: CDR1 MNHNS and CDR2 SASEGT. The CDR3 DNA reads as TGTGCCAGCAGCCCGTTTCGCACAGATACGCAGTATTTT. Its translation: CASSPFRTDTQYF.

This clonotype was counted at least ten times. The chain has TRBV6-2 or TRBV6-3 and TRBJ2-4; D is perhaps TRBD2 (6 bases). With 6 bases removed from V and 8 bases from J, the gap between germline ends came to 29 bases. The CDR3 spans 18 residues. Germline CDR1 is MNHEY and CDR2 is SVGEGT. CDR3 DNA sequence: TGTGCCAGCAGCCCCCTGAGAAGTGGTAACCGGTTAGCGGACATTCAGTACTTC. Translating gives CASSPLRSGNRLADIQYF.

This clonotype showed up many times. This sequence joins TRBV20-1 and TRBJ1-1; a weak D match, TRBD1 (6 bases). Germline V CDR1 and CDR2: DFQATT, SNEGSKA (reference sequence). The CDR3 runs to 15 residues. V was clipped by 0 bases and J by 3 bases, with 14 bases between them. The CDR3 DNA reads TGCAGTGCTAGAGACCCCGGGGGGGCATACACTGAAGCTTTCTTT. As protein: CSARDPGGAYTEAFF.

This clonotype was found many times. This rearrangement joins TRBV15 to TRBJ1-3; D uncertain. Germline CDR1 and CDR2: LNHNV and YYDKDF (reference sequence). The CDR3 is made up of 13 amino acids. Trimming stripped 3 bases from V and 4 bases from J, with 7 bases between. CDR3 amino acids: CATSSLQGNTIYF. CDR3 coding DNA: TGTGCCACCAGCAGCCTACAGGGAAACACCATATATTTT.

J is TRBJ2-2 and V is TRBV10-3, with 8 bases identical to TRBD1. V was clipped by 6 bases and J by 3 bases; unmatched bases: 3. Germline V CDR1 and CDR2: ENHRY, SYGVKD. This CDR3 comprises 14 residues. The CDR3 coding sequence is TGTGCCATCAGAGAGACAGGGGACACCGGGGAGCTGTTTTTT. Translated, it gives CAIRETGDTGELFF.

In this sample, this clonotype turned up many times. V is TRBV2 and J is TRBJ1-5, with D unclear. This CDR3 region has 15 residues. V was shortened by 8 bases and J by 4 bases, with 18 bases between the two germline ends. In germline, CDR1 is SNHLY, CDR2 FYNNEI. The CDR3 sequence: CASEEEGSENQPQHF. As DNA, the CDR3 is TGTGCCAGCGAGGAAGAGGGCTCCGAGAATCAGCCCCAGCATTTT.

This clonotype has only a few counts. V gene TRBV19 combines with J gene TRBJ2-6; a possible D gene is TRBD2 (7 bases). Between the trimmed V and J ends, which lost 0 bases and 2 bases, there was a span of 8 bases. Germline assignment: CDR1 LNHDA and CDR2 SQIVND (reference sequence). This CDR3 is 16 amino acids long. The CDR3 DNA reads as TGTGCCAGTAGTATAGACGGGGGGCCTGGGGCCAACGTCCTGACTTTC. This translates into CASSIDGGPGANVLTF.

Ten or more counts support this clonotype. This sequence joins TRBV2 and TRBJ2-1; D is possibly TRBD1 (6 bases). V was trimmed by 10 bases and J by 3 bases, leaving 16 bases between them. This CDR3 comprises 14 residues. Germline assignment: CDR1 SNHLY and CDR2 FYNNEI. This CDR3 is CATRAGDVYNEQFF. DNA for the CDR3: TGTGCCACCCGAGCAGGGGACGTCTACAATGAGCAGTTCTTC.

The V call is TRBV3-1, the J call TRBJ2-7, with 12 bases aligning to TRBD2. The CDR3 has 15 amino acids. CDR1 and CDR2 (germline): LGHDT, YNNKEL (reference sequence). Trimming removed 1 base from V and 3 bases from J; junction bases left unmatched: 1. As DNA, the CDR3 is TGTGCCAGCAGCCAAGGGACTAGCGGGGTCTACGAGCAGTACTTC. This sequence encodes CASSQGTSGVYEQYF.

This clonotype was picked up a small number of times. J is TRBJ2-1 and V is TRBV7-9; 12 positions agree with TRBD2. Losses at the gene ends were 5 bases for V and 8 bases for J; bases not matched to a gene: 7. In germline, CDR1 is SEHNR, CDR2 FQNEAQ (reference sequence). This CDR3 is 15 amino acids long. CDR3 region: CASSLGLAGSDEQFF. The CDR3 nucleotides read TGTGCCAGCAGCCTAGGACTAGCGGGATCAGATGAGCAGTTCTTC.

This clonotype came up many times. The chain combines TRBV2 with TRBJ2-1; either TRBD1 or TRBD2 may supply D (7 bases each). V shed 8 bases and J shed 9 bases, with 29 bases lying between them. CDR3 length equals 17 residues. Germline lookup yields CDR1 SNHLY and CDR2 FYNNEI. CDR3 region: CASHPPPHGSGGGEQFF. The CDR3 coding sequence is TGTGCCAGCCATCCCCCCCCACACGGGTCAGGGGGGGGTGAGCAGTTCTTC.

The chain links TRBV29-1 to TRBJ2-7, with TRBD1 identical over 8 bases. V was clipped by 6 bases and J by 4 bases; unmatched bases: 8. The CDR3 consists of 13 residues. CDR1 and CDR2 from the germline V gene are SQVTM and ANQGSEA. CDR3 sequence (DNA): TGCAGCGTCCTTCGACAGGGGCATTACGAGCAGTACTTC. This gives the protein CSVLRQGHYEQYF.

At least ten counts were recorded for this clonotype. The chain carries TRBV7-2 and TRBJ1-1; 8 nucleotides match TRBD1. The V and J ends lost 2 bases and 4 bases, in that order; junction bases with no gene match: 18. Germline V gives CDR1 SGHTA, CDR2 FQGNSA. The CDR3 is 19 amino acids. The CDR3 loop is CASSLPLQGVRGSGTEAFF. The CDR3, as DNA: TGTGCCAGCAGCTTACCCCTACAGGGGGTTCGAGGCTCGGGCACTGAAGCTTTCTTT.

V is TRBV27 and J is TRBJ1-1, with TRBD1 as a possible D gene (6 bases). In germline, CDR1 is MNHEY, CDR2 SMNVEV (reference sequence). V was cut by 1 base and J by 1 base, with 7 bases left in between. This CDR3 has 14 residues. CDR3 sequence: CASSLYRANTEAFF. The CDR3 DNA reads TGTGCCAGCAGTTTATACAGGGCGAACACTGAAGCTTTCTTT.

This clonotype was seen repeatedly, ten times or more. The chain's CDR3 is CATSSIPGQALKTQSGELFF. In DNA form, the CDR3 reads TGTGCCACCAGCTCCATTCCGGGACAGGCCTTAAAAACCCAGAGCGGGGAGCTGTTTTTT. The chain employs TRBV15 and TRBJ2-2; 8 bases agree with TRBD1. Germline loops: CDR1 LNHNV, CDR2 YYDKDF (reference sequence). The CDR3 runs 20 residues. V gave up 5 bases and J gave up 7 bases; unmatched junction bases: 24.

This clonotype was recorded a few times. V is TRBV29-1 and J is TRBJ1-1; D may be TRBD1 (6 bases). Germline CDR1 reads SQVTM; CDR2 reads ANQGSEA. The CDR3 sequence is 11 residues long. The germline V and J ends were trimmed by 3 bases and 10 bases, with 12 bases remaining between them. In nucleotides, the CDR3 is TGCAGCGTTGAGATCAGGGGAGGAGCTTTCTTT. The encoded protein is CSVEIRGGAFF.

This clonotype has a handful of counts. V gene TRBV29-1 combines with J gene TRBJ2-5, with TRBD1 matching over 10 bases. Germline V gene data show CDR1 as SQVTM and CDR2 as ANQGSEA. Trimming removed 4 bases from V and 4 bases from J; junction bases left unmatched: 6. This CDR3 is built from 14 residues. The CDR3 is CSVGTGGGRETQYF. The CDR3 DNA follows: TGCAGCGTTGGGACAGGGGGAGGTCGAGAGACCCAGTACTTC.

This clonotype was seen repeatedly, ten times or more. The rearrangement joins TRBV3-1 to TRBJ2-1, with 15 bases that match TRBD2. The CDR3 is 16 amino acids. Germline-derived CDR1 and CDR2 are LGHDT and YNNKEL (reference sequence). J gave up 6 bases and V 5 bases, and 5 bases lay outside the gene matches. CDR3 loop: CASSSPGLAGGNEQFF. The DNA for the CDR3 is TGTGCCAGCAGCTCTCCGGGACTAGCGGGGGGCAATGAGCAGTTCTTC.

There are many counts of this clonotype. This sequence joins TRBV29-1 and TRBJ1-2; TRBD1 matches at 7 bases. V dropped 1 base and J dropped 5; count of bases not matched to a gene: 4. Germline CDR1 SQVTM, CDR2 ANQGSEA. The CDR3 consists of 13 residues. The CDR3 bases are TGCAGCGTTGAAGGGACAGGTGATTATGGCTACACCTTC. Its protein is CSVEGTGDYGYTF.